The TCR beta chain under discussion was sequenced for a study of T-cell memory formation after mild COVID-19. TCRdb reprocessed the 5' RACE reads via MiXCR and lists one record per CDR3 protein. Here the sample spans 350,000 to 400,000 distinct CDR3 sequences, 21% being singletons. The CDR3 spans 16 residues. V shed 7 bases and J 2 bases; nucleotides not matched to a gene: 12. The study's findings and limits: The second-wave clones peaking on day 37 were not confirmed as SARS-CoV-2-specific.

This clonotype turned up a few times. Its antigen is as yet unknown. The sequenced sample consisted of PBMCs or a T cell subset sorted from them (not recorded which). The chain carries TRBV12-3 or TRBV12-4 and TRBJ2-7, with 9 bases matching TRBD2. The TCR sequence derives from an adult woman who had mild COVID-19 (a few samples of this study predate the infection). Cell type and time point are not known. CDR3 sequence: CASIPSGREGTYEQYF. The CDR3, as DNA: TGTGCCAGCATTCCCTCTGGGCGGGAGGGAACCTACGAGCAGTACTTC.